This TCR beta chain comes out of a study of blood T cell repertoires in COVID-19. In the original processing: Reference gene primer amplification gave estimated nucleated cell counts. This table comes from immunoSEQ multiplex PCR, and its TCRdb copy is limited to in-frame clones, with some not included. From that table come the V and J calls and clone size; the DNA was used to work out D and trimming. The sample holds 130,000 to 150,000 clones, around four fifths seen once. Per the germline V gene, CDR1 is GTSNPN and CDR2 is SVGIG (reference sequence). V was shortened by 2 bases and J by 8 bases, with 12 bases between the two germline ends. The CDR3 has 12 amino acids.

Sequenced sample: peripheral blood. The receptor's source is a woman in her thirties or forties with active or convalescent COVID-19. The J gene is TRBJ1-2, the V gene TRBV30, with a weak D call TRBD1 (6 bases). The CDR3 here is CAWSQTGWGYTF. As DNA, the CDR3 is TGTGCCTGGAGTCAAACAGGGTGGGGCTACACCTTC.